Each of the 27 T cell receptor beta chains below was sequenced from the same sample in a study of beta chain features in type 1 diabetes. Overall study findings and caveats: Moderate but significant shortening of TCRB CDR3s was recorded in all four CD4+ subsets from Type 1 diabetes patients.

Sequencing targeted expressed TCRB transcripts, as all isolated RNA had been reverse transcribed. Assay: immunoSEQ multiplex PCR; the TCRdb copy retains only in-frame clones and omits some. The table shows 130,000 to 150,000 clones, with 10% to 15% occurring only once. Their cognate antigens are unknown. Input material: central memory CD4+ T cells from blood. The receptors stem from a man aged 18 to 30 with type 1 diabetes.

The chain has TRBV7-9 and TRBJ2-5; possible D gene TRBD1, 5 bases. The CDR3 extends over 15 amino acids. V gave up 5 bases and J gave up 1 base, with 14 bases separating them. Germline V gene data show CDR1 as SEHNR and CDR2 as FQNEAQ (reference sequence). CDR3 in amino acids: CASSAARQSQETQYF. The CDR3 bases are TGTGCCAGCAGCGCCGCCCGACAGAGCCAAGAGACCCAGTACTTC. Supplemented by reference TRBV7-9 and TRBJ2-5, the full variable domain reads DTGVSQNPRHKITKRGQNVTFRCDPISEHNRLYWYRQTLGQGPEFLTYFQNEAQLEKSRLLSDRFSAERPKGSFSTLEIQRTEQGDSAMYLCASSAARQSQETQYFGPGTRLLVL.

Only a few counts were recorded for this clone. The chain combines TRBV11-2 with TRBJ2-1; TRBD2 matches 7 bases. CDR1 is SGHAT and CDR2 is FQNNGV in the germline V gene. Trimming took 5 bases from V and 4 from J; bases not matched to a gene: 8. CDR3 length: 15 residues. The CDR3 region has the DNA TGTGCCAGCAGCAGCGTGCGGGGGATTTACAATGAGCAGTTCTTC. This translates into CASSSVRGIYNEQFF.

This clone was detected a few times. A much larger clone sits a single nucleotide away, making a read error possible. J is TRBJ2-3 and V is TRBV6-5; 8 bases are shared with TRBD2. CDR1 is MNHEY, CDR2 SVGAGI, per germline. The CDR3 is 16 residues long. The CDR3 coding sequence is TGTGCCAGCAGGTACTCGGGAGGGCGGGAATCAGATACGCAGTATTTT. It codes for CASRYSGGRESDTQYF.

The chain uses TRBV18 and TRBJ2-7; TRBD2 is a possible D gene (5 bases). CDR1 and CDR2 (germline): KGHSH, LQKENI. With 2 bases removed from V and 4 bases from J, the gap between germline ends came to 18 bases. The CDR3 runs 16 residues. The CDR3 sequence: CASSPSTVGSLYEQYF. DNA of the CDR3: TGTGCCAGCTCACCAAGTACCGTTGGGAGCCTATACGAGCAGTACTTC.

A few counts support this clone. The sample has other DNA sequences that encode this CDR3 too. The chain combines TRBV9 with TRBJ1-5, with 7 bases lining up with TRBD1. CDR1 is SGDLS and CDR2 is YYNGEE in the germline V gene. Trimming cost V 3 bases and J 7 bases; bases outside gene matches: 7. The CDR3 spans 14 residues. The DNA of the CDR3 is TGTGCCAGCAGCGACGGACAGGCCCGACAGCCCCAGCATTTT. Translation: CASSDGQARQPQHF.

Notes on this clone: The germline gene is not matched at one end of the junction; a read error may be the cause. This chain joins TRBV30 and TRBJ1-3; possibly TRBD1 for D (6 bases). CDR1 and CDR2 from the germline V gene are GTSNPN and SVGIG (reference sequence). The CDR3 is 13 amino acids. CDR3 in DNA: TGTGCCTGGAGTCGCCAGGGGTTTTACACCACATATTTT. Its translation: CAWSRQGFYTTYF.

The sample holds many counts of this clone. J is TRBJ1-4 and V is TRBV7-2; TRBD1 agrees at 7 bases. The germline CDR1 and CDR2 sequences are SGHTA and FQGNSA. This CDR3 is built from 16 residues. Trimming at V came to 3 bases and at J to 7 bases, leaving 11 bases not matched to a gene. DNA for the CDR3: TGTGCCAGCAGCTTTCAAGGGGCAGGGGGTTCTGAAAAACTGTTTTTT. It encodes CASSFQGAGGSEKLFF.

This clone was seen more than once but under ten times. The chain links TRBV30 to TRBJ1-1, with D perhaps TRBD1 (6 bases). V was cut by 0 bases and J by 4 bases, with 12 bases left in between. Germline CDR1 and CDR2: GTSNPN and SVGIG (reference sequence). The CDR3 covers 14 residues. CDR3 nucleotides: TGTGCCTGGAGTGTGGGGCAGGGGAGCACTGAAGCTTTCTTT. This codes for CAWSVGQGSTEAFF.

This clone was detected only a few times. The CDR3 spells CASRPGTGSSYGYTF. The CDR3 nucleotides read TGTGCCAGCAGACCCGGGACAGGGAGTAGCTATGGCTACACCTTC. The V and J genes are TRBV6-5 and TRBJ1-2, with 9 positions matching TRBD1. The CDR3 runs to 15 residues. Trimming at V came to 6 bases and at J to 4 bases, leaving 9 bases not matched to a gene. Germline CDR1 and CDR2: MNHEY and SVGAGI.

This clone has more than one count but fewer than ten. This sequence joins TRBV2 and TRBJ2-5; D gene ambiguous. Deletions cut 2 bases from V and 1 base from J, with 11 bases between. Germline CDR1 and CDR2: SNHLY and FYNNEI. This CDR3 region has 15 residues. The CDR3 is CASSELVQTQETQYF. The CDR3 nucleotides are TGTGCCAGCAGTGAACTTGTGCAGACCCAAGAGACCCAGTACTTC.

This clone occurred a few times. This sample includes further DNA sequences coding for the same CDR3. The V and J genes are TRBV2 and TRBJ1-5, with unresolved D. This CDR3 region has 15 residues. Trimming stripped 1 base from V and 7 bases from J, with 14 bases between. CDR1 and CDR2 from the germline V gene are SNHLY and FYNNEI. The CDR3 region has the DNA TGTGCCAGCAGTGAAGAGGCGGGTGTGAGGCAGCCCCAGCATTTT. Protein sequence: CASSEEAGVRQPQHF.

J is TRBJ2-2 and V is TRBV9; TRBD1 agrees at 9 bases. Germline V gene data show CDR1 as SGDLS and CDR2 as YYNGEE. This CDR3 comprises 15 residues. The trim removed 4 bases at V and 5 bases at J, leaving 6 bases unmatched. In nucleotides, the CDR3 is TGTGCCAGCAGCCCCCAAGGACAGGGGACCGGGGAGCTGTTTTTT. As protein: CASSPQGQGTGELFF. The whole variable domain, remainder taken from reference TRBV9 and TRBJ2-2, is DSGVTQTPKHLITATGQRVTLRCSPRSGDLSVYWYQQSLDQGLQFLIQYYNGEERAKGNILERFSAQQFPDLHSELNLSSLELGDSALYFCASSPQGQGTGELFFGEGSRLTVL.

This chain joins TRBV5-6 and TRBJ1-1; 8 nucleotides line up with TRBD1. V was clipped by 1 base and J by 2 bases; unmatched bases: 4. This CDR3 contains 15 residues. Germline V gene lookup returns CDR1 SGHDT and CDR2 YYEEEE. The CDR3 spells CASSLNDRGNTEAFF. In DNA form, the CDR3 reads TGTGCCAGCAGCTTGAATGACAGGGGCAACACTGAAGCTTTCTTT. The whole variable domain, filled in from reference TRBV5-6 and TRBJ1-1, reads DAGVTQSPTHLIKTRGQQVTLRCSPKSGHDTVSWYQQALGQGPQFIFQYYEEEERQRGNFPDRFSGHQFPNYSSELNVNALLLGDSALYLCASSLNDRGNTEAFFGQGTRLTVV.

This clone was seen only a few times. The chain combines TRBV13 with TRBJ2-1; D perhaps matches TRBD1 (5 bases). Germline lookup yields CDR1 PRHDT and CDR2 FYEKMQ (reference sequence). This CDR3 region has 18 residues. V lost 2 bases and J lost 7, with 24 bases in between. The CDR3 loop is CASSLMAFGQGLRNEQFF. Here the CDR3 DNA reads TGTGCCAGCAGCTTAATGGCCTTCGGGCAGGGATTAAGGAATGAGCAGTTCTTC.

This chain uses TRBV10-3 with TRBJ1-4, with a possible D match to TRBD1 (6 bases). The CDR3 consists of 12 residues. The V end was cut by 2 bases, the J end by 11 bases, with 9 bases between. Looked up from germline, CDR1 is ENHRY and CDR2 is SYGVKD. The CDR3 reads CAISEGQFKLFF. In DNA, the CDR3 is TGTGCCATCAGTGAGGGACAGTTTAAACTGTTTTTT.

The chain joins TRBV29-1 to TRBJ2-7, with TRBD2 as a possible D gene (6 bases). CDR3 length: 14 residues. CDR1 is SQVTM and CDR2 is ANQGSEA in the germline V gene. V was pared by 3 bases and J by 5 bases, with 17 bases between. CDR3 sequence (DNA): TGCAGCGTTGACGGAAAGGCGGGATCCGACGAGCAGTACTTC. Its protein is CSVDGKAGSDEQYF.

This clone was counted a few times. The V gene is TRBV9, the J gene TRBJ2-3; 11 nucleotides match TRBD2. The CDR3 consists of 20 residues. The junction had 17 bases not matched to a gene; V was cut back by 0 bases and J by 5 bases. Per germline, CDR1 SGDLS and CDR2 YYNGEE. CDR3 bases: TGTGCCAGCAGCGTAGCCCTCCCGGGGTATCTAGCGGGGGGTTTAGATACGCAGTATTTT. Its protein product is CASSVALPGYLAGGLDTQYF. Full variable domain (missing parts from reference TRBV9 and TRBJ2-3): DSGVTQTPKHLITATGQRVTLRCSPRSGDLSVYWYQQSLDQGLQFLIQYYNGEERAKGNILERFSAQQFPDLHSELNLSSLELGDSALYFCASSVALPGYLAGGLDTQYFGPGTRLTVL.

The chain combines TRBV30 with TRBJ2-7; D remains unclear. Germline CDR1 reads GTSNPN; CDR2 reads SVGIG (reference sequence). There are 10 residues in the CDR3. Trimming cost V 5 bases and J 1 base, with 3 bases left between them. The CDR3 sequence is CAWVSYEQYF. CDR3 sequence (DNA): TGTGCCTGGGTATCCTACGAGCAGTACTTC.

This clone was found once. This chain uses TRBV4-1 with TRBJ1-1; 7 bases map to TRBD1. The CDR3 totals 16 residues. Germline values: CDR1 MGHRA, CDR2 YSYEKL. J gave up 3 bases and V 1 base, and 8 bases lay outside the gene matches. CDR3 sequence (DNA): TGCGCCAGCAGCCAAGGACAGGGATATGAGGACACTGAAGCTTTCTTT. This encodes CASSQGQGYEDTEAFF.

This clone was seen more than once but under ten times. This chain connects TRBV5-1 to TRBJ2-7; TRBD2 agrees at 14 bases. This CDR3 comprises 18 residues. The V segment lost 4 bases and the J segment 0 bases; nucleotides outside the gene matches: 9. The germline V gene encodes CDR1 SGHRS and CDR2 YFSETQ. As DNA, the CDR3 is TGCGCCAGCAGCACCGGACTAGCGGGGGGCACCAGCTCCTACGAGCAGTACTTC. Its protein is CASSTGLAGGTSSYEQYF.

The J gene is TRBJ2-5, the V gene TRBV6-5; D is uncertain. Trimming stripped 5 bases from V and 4 bases from J, with 8 bases between. The CDR3 consists of 12 residues. CDR1 and CDR2 from the germline V gene are MNHEY and SVGAGI. This CDR3 reads CASSPSGETQYF. CDR3 DNA sequence: TGTGCCAGCAGTCCTAGTGGAGAGACCCAGTACTTC.

The V call is TRBV7-9, the J call TRBJ1-1; D unclear. The CDR3 has 15 amino acids. From germline, CDR1 is SEHNR and CDR2 FQNEAQ (reference sequence). The V and J ends lost 2 bases and 0 bases respectively, with 10 bases between them. CDR3 coding DNA: TGTGCCAGCAGCTTAAACACGAGAATGAACACTGAAGCTTTCTTT. Amino acids: CASSLNTRMNTEAFF.

This clone was seen a handful of times. The V and J genes are TRBV5-1 and TRBJ2-1; perhaps D is TRBD1 or TRBD2 (6 bases each). Germline assignment: CDR1 SGHRS and CDR2 YFSETQ. The CDR3 extends over 15 amino acids. V was trimmed by 4 bases and J by 6 bases, leaving 17 bases between them. The CDR3 DNA sequence: TGCGCCAGCAGCACGTCGGGGGCCGACGGCAATGAGCAGTTCTTC. This codes for CASSTSGADGNEQFF.

This clone appeared a few times. V and J are TRBV30 and TRBJ1-2; D gene ambiguous. V was pared by 4 bases and J by 3 bases, with 21 bases between. Germline lookup yields CDR1 GTSNPN and CDR2 SVGIG (reference sequence). The CDR3 is made up of 16 amino acids. CDR3 coding DNA: TGTGCCTGGACCCACCTAGGAGGGATAAATTACTATGGCTACACCTTC. It specifies CAWTHLGGINYYGYTF. The full variable domain, rest sourced from reference TRBV30 and TRBJ1-2, is SQTIHQWPATLVQPVGSPLSLECTVEGTSNPNLYWYRQAAGRGLQLLFYSVGIGQISSEVPQNLSASRPQDRQFILSSKKLLLSDSGFYLCAWTHLGGINYYGYTFGSGTRLTVV.

The chain employs TRBV4-1 and TRBJ1-1; a weak D match, TRBD1 (5 bases). CDR1 and CDR2 from the germline V gene are MGHRA and YSYEKL. There are 15 residues in the CDR3. V lost 5 bases and J 11 bases, leaving 24 bases between the germline ends. The chain's CDR3 is CASSSPRDARPRAFF. CDR3 in DNA: TGCGCCAGCAGCTCTCCCAGGGACGCCCGACCTAGGGCTTTCTTT.

Points on this clone: The sample holds other DNA sequences that translate to the same CDR3. The rearrangement joins TRBV18 to TRBJ1-1; 8 bases line up with TRBD1. The CDR3 spans 14 residues. Germline CDR1 reads KGHSH; CDR2 reads LQKENI. The J segment lost 1 base and the V segment lost 4 bases, leaving 2 bases of the junction unmatched. The CDR3 sequence: CASSLGQGNTEAFF. Here the CDR3 DNA reads TGTGCCAGCTCACTAGGACAGGGGAACACTGAAGCTTTCTTT.

This clone was picked up a small number of times. The chain employs TRBV29-1 and TRBJ2-2; no definite D call. The CDR3 sequence is 12 residues long. Per germline, CDR1 SQVTM and CDR2 ANQGSEA. Between the trimmed V and J ends, which lost 2 bases and 5 bases, there was a span of 6 bases. The CDR3 reads CSVEYPTGELFF. Written as DNA, the CDR3 is TGCAGCGTTGAATATCCGACCGGGGAGCTGTTTTTT.